The rows below give T cell receptor beta chains drawn from one sample of a study of T cells in Graves' hyperthyroidism and ophthalmopathy. TCRdb used MiXCR to reprocess the multiplex PCR reads, holding one entry per CDR3 protein. The data show about 500,000 distinct CDR3 sequences, around 14% seen once. What was sequenced was blood. All receptors come from a woman aged 18-30 years with Graves' hyperthyroidism. CDR3s leave out the opening cysteine and the closing phenylalanine or tryptophan.

v_call cdr3_aa
TRBV4-2 ASSQTGGQETQY
TRBV19 ASSIVAGTPQETQY
TRBV12-3/TRBV12-4 ASSLARAGGYNEQF
TRBV12-3/TRBV12-4 ASSHGTAIEAF
TRBV19 ASSRLTGELF
TRBV3-1 ASRQTGEETQY
TRBV6-1 ASTRKDQETQY
TRBV11-2 ASSLRGAANTGELF
TRBV19 ASQTRGAPTDTQY
TRBV27 ASSLRGYNTEAF
TRBV3-1 ASSQVGLDVGELF
TRBV9 ASSGGQGTAYTDTQY
TRBV7-3 ASSLKGFANTGELF
TRBV12-3/TRBV12-4 ASLAGGSYNEQF
TRBV4-2 ASSPRWVHEQY
TRBV15 ATSSFGGANEQF
TRBV5-1 ASSFGSAPQETQY
TRBV2 ASSRTSGRLSKNIQY
TRBV30 AATPDRRSYGYT
TRBV18 ASSPGTGGNSPLH
TRBV12-3/TRBV12-4 ASSYVPSSYNEQF
TRBV7-2 ASSKGGDPYEQY
TRBV30 ACRGSSYNSPLH
TRBV20-1 SATGNLDGYT
TRBV27 ASSLQARSYNEQF
TRBV19 ASSATGAGEAF
TRBV2 ASEGAGVKTQY
TRBV12-3/TRBV12-4 ASSRDRGQPQH
TRBV7-3 ASSFGSGNTIY
TRBV6-1 ASRVRTGFENSPLH
TRBV12-3/TRBV12-4 ASNSGLAPDTQY
TRBV27 ASMGILNRGGNYGYT
TRBV10-2 ATGVTSSYEQY
TRBV3-1 ASSQERGDFSEAF
TRBV6-1 ASRWAGTSPYEQY
TRBV6-5 ASSYLAGANVLT
TRBV3-1 ASSRDGNYGYT